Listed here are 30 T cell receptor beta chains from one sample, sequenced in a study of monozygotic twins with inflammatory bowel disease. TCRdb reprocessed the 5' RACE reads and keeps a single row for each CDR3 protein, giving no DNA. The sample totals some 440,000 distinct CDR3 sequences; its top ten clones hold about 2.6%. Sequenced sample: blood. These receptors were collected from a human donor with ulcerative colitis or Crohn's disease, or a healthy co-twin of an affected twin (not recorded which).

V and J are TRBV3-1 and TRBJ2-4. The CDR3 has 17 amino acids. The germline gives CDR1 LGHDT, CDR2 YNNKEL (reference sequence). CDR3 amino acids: CASSQEVRAKGKNIQYF. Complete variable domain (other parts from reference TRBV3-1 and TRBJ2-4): DTAVSQTPKYLVTQMGNDKSIKCEQNLGHDTMYWYKQDSKKFLKIMFSYNNKELIINETVPNRFSPKSPDKAHLNLHINSLELGDSAVYFCASSQEVRAKGKNIQYFGAGTRLSVL.

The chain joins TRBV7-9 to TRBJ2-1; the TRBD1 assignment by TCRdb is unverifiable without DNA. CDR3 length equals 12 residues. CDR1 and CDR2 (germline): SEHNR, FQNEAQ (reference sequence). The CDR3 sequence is CASSLNQGACFF.

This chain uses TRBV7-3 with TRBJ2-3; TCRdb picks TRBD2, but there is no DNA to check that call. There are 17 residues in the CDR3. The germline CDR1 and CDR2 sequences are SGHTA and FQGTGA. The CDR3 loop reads CASSLLGLAGTTDTQYF.

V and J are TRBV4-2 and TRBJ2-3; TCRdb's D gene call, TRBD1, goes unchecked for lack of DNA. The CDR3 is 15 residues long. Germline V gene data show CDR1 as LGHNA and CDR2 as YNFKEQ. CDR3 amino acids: CASSIQTGGTDTQYF.

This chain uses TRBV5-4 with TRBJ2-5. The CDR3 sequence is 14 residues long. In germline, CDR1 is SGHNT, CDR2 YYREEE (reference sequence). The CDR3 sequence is CASSWGVSEETQYF. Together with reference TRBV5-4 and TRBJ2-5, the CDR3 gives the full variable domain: ETGVTQSPTHLIKTRGQQVTLRCSSQSGHNTVSWYQQALGQGPQFIFQYYREEENGRGNFPPRFSGLQFPNYSSELNVNALELDDSALYLCASSWGVSEETQYFGPGTRLLVL.

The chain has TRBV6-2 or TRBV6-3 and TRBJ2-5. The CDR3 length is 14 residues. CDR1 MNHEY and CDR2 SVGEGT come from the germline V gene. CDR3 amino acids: CASSYPDGSATQYF.

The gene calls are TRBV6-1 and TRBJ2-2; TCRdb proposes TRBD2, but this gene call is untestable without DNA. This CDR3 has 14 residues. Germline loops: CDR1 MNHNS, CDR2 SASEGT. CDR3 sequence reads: CASSGLGGVRELFF.

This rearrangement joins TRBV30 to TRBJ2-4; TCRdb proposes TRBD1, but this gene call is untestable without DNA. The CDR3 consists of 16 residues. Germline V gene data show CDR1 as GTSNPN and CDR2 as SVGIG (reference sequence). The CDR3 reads CAWSADRGLTKNIQYF. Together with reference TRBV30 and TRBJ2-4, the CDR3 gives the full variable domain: SQTIHQWPATLVQPVGSPLSLECTVEGTSNPNLYWYRQAAGRGLQLLFYSVGIGQISSEVPQNLSASRPQDRQFILSSKKLLLSDSGFYLCAWSADRGLTKNIQYFGAGTRLSVL.

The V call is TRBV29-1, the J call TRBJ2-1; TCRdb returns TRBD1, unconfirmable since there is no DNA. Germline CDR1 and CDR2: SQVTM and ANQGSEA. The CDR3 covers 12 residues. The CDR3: CSVELWDRAQFF.

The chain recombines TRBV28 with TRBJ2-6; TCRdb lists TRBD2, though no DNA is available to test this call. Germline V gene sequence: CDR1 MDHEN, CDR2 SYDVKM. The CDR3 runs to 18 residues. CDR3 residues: CASSTRTSLSSGANVLTF.

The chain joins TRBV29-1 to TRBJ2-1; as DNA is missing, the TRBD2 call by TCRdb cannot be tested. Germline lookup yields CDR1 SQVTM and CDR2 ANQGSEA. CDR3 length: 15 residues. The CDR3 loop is CSVGRTSGNYNEQFF.

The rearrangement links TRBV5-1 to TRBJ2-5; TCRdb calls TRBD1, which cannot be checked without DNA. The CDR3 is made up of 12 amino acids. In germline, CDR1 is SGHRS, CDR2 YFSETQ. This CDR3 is CASSRNRETQYF.

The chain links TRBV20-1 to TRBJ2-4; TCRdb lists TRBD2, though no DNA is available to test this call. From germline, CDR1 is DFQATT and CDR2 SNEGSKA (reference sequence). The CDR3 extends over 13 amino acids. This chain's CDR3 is CSARDPLVNIQYF.

CDR3 sequence: CASSLLSGSGTEAFF. V gene TRBV5-8 combines with J gene TRBJ1-1. In germline, CDR1 is SGHTS, CDR2 YDEGEE. The length of the CDR3 is 15 residues. Combining the CDR3 with reference TRBV5-8 and TRBJ1-1 gives the whole variable domain EAGVTQSPTHLIKTRGQQATLRCSPISGHTSVYWYQQALGLGLQFLLWYDEGEERNRGNFPPRFSGRQFPNYSSELNVNALELEDSALYLCASSLLSGSGTEAFFGQGTRLTVV.

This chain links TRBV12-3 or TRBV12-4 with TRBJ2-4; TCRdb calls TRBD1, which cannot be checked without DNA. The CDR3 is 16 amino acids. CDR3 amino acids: CASSSNIQGFWGIQYF.

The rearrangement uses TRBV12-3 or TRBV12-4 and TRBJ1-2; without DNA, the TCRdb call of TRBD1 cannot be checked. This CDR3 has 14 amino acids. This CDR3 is CASSSWGGDYGYTF.

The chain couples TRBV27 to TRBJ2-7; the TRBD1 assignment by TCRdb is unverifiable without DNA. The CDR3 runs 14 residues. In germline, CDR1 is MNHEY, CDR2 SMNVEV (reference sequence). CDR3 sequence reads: CASRERGLGYEQYF.

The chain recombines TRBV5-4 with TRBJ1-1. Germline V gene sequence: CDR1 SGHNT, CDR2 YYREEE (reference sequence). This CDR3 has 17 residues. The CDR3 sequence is CASSSPSITTQNTEAFF.

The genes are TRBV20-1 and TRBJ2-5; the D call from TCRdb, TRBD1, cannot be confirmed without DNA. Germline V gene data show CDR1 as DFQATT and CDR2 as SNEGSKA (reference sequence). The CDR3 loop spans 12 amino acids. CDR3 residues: CSATTGQETQYF.

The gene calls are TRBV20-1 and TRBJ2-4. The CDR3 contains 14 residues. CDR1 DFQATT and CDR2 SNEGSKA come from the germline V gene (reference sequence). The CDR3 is CSARDQEWQNIQYF.

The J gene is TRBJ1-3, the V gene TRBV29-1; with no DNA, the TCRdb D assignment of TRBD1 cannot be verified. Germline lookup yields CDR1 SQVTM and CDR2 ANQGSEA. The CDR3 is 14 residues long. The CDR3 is CSVGTEYSGNTIYF. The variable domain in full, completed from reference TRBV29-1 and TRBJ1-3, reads SAVISQKPSRDICQRGTSLTIQCQVDSQVTMMFWYRQQPGQSLTLIATANQGSEATYESGFVIDKFPISRPNLTFSTLTVSNMSPEDSSIYLCSVGTEYSGNTIYFGEGSWLTVV.

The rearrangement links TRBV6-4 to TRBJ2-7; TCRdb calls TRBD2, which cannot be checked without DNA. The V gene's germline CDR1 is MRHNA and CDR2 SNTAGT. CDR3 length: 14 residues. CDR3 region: CASSRTSEGYEQYF.

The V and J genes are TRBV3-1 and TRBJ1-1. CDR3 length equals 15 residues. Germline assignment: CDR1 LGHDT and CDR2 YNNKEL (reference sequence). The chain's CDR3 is CASSQDLSRGAEAFF.

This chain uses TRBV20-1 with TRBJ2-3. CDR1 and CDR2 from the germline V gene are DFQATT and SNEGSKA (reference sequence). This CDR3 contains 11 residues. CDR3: CSAGRTDTQYF.

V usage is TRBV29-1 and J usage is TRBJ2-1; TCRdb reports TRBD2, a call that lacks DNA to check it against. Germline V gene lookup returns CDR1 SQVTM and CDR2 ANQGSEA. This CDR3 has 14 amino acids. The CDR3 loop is CSVGGTSGRGEQFF.

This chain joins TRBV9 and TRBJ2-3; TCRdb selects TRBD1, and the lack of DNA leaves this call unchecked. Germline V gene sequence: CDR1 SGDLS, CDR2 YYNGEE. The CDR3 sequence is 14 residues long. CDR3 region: CASSVGGRTDTQYF.

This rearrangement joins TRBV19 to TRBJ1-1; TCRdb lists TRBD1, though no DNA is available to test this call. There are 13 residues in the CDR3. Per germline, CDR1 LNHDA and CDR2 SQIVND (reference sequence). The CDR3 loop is CASSLQAPGEAFF.

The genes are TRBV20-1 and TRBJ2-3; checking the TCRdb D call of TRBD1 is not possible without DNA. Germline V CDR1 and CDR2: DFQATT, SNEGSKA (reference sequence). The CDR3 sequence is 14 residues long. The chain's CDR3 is CSAKFQGSTDTQYF.

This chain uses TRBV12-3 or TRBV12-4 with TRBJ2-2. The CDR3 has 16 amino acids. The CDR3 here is CASSPSALTNTGELFF.

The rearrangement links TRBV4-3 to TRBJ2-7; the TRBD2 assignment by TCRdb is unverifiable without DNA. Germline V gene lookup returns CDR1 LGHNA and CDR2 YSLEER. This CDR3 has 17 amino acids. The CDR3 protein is CASSQGRGPIMTDEQYF.